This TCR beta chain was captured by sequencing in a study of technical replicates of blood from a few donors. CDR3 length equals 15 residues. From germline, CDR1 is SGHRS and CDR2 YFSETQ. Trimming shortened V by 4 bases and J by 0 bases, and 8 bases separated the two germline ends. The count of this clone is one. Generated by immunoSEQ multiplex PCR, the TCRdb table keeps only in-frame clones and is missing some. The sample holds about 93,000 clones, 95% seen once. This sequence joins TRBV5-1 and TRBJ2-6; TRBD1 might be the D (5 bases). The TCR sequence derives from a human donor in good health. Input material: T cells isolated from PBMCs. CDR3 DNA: TGCGCCAGCAGCCGACAGCCCTCTGGGGCCAACGTCCTGACTTTC. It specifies CASSRQPSGANVLTF. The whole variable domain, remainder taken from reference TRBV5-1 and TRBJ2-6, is KAGVTQTPRYLIKTRGQQVTLSCSPISGHRSVSWYQQTPGQGLQFLFEYFSETQRNKGNFPGRFSGRQFSNSRSEMNVSTLELGDSALYLCASSRQPSGANVLTFGAGSRLTVL.